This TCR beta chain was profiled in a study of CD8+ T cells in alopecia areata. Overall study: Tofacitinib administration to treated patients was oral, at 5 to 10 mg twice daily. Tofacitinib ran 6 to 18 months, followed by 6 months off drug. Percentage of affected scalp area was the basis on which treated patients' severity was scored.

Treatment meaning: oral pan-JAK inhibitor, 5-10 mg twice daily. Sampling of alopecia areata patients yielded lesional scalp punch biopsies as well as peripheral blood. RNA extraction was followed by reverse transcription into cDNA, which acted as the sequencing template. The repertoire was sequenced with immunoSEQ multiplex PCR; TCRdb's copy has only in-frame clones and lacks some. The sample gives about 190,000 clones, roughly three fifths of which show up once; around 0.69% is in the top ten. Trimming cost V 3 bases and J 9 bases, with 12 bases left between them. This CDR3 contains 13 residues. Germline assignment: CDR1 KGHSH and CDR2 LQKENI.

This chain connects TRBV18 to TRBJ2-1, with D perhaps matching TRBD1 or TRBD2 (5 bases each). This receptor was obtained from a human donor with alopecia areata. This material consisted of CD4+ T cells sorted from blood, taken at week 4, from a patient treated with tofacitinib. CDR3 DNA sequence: TGTGCCAGCTCACCGATTATGGGGGTTGAGCAGTTCTTC. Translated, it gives CASSPIMGVEQFF.